Below are 19 T cell receptor beta chains sequenced from a single sample in a study of cytomegalovirus exposure and HLA in healthy donors. Primers: 60 Vbeta forward and 13 Jbeta reverse. Assay: immunoSEQ multiplex PCR; the TCRdb copy retains only in-frame clones and omits some. This repertoire shows approximately 160,000 clones, under 70% found once; its top ten account for about 3%. Sequencing used PBMCs. The receptors derive from a woman in her 30s in good health and CMV-seropositive.

This sequence joins TRBV4-1 and TRBJ1-1; 8 bases line up with TRBD1. The germline gives CDR1 MGHRA, CDR2 YSYEKL. V trimming: 4 bases; J trimming: 4 bases; junction bases outside the gene matches: 8. There are 15 residues in the CDR3. CDR3 sequence reads: CASSPHGQGGTEAFF. Here the CDR3 DNA reads TGCGCCAGCAGCCCCCACGGACAGGGAGGCACTGAAGCTTTCTTT.

In this sample, this clone turned up a few times. V gene TRBV11-2 combines with J gene TRBJ2-7, with a tentative D call TRBD2 (6 bases). V was cut by 0 bases and J by 7 bases, with 10 bases left in between. The CDR3 has 13 residues. CDR1 is SGHAT and CDR2 is FQNNGV in the germline V gene. CDR3 protein: CASSLEPAGEQYF. CDR3 DNA sequence: TGTGCCAGCAGCTTAGAACCGGCGGGAGAGCAGTACTTC.

The chain uses TRBV30 and TRBJ2-5; 8 bases agree with TRBD2. The DNA end favors TRBJ2-7, so the J call may be wrong. Germline CDR1 and CDR2: GTSNPN and SVGIG (reference sequence). The CDR3 is 16 residues long. DNA of the CDR3: TGTGCCTGGAGGCTACCGTCGGGACTAGGATACTTCGAGCAGTACTTC. Translating it yields CAWRLPSGLGYFEQYF.

This clone turned up a few times. The chain links TRBV2 to TRBJ2-1; 8 positions match TRBD2. The CDR3 covers 14 residues. The ends lost 7 bases at V and 6 bases at J; junction bases unmatched: 8. CDR1 SNHLY and CDR2 FYNNEI come from the germline V gene. The CDR3 sequence is CASKSGSLGNEQFF. CDR3 bases: TGTGCCAGCAAAAGCGGGAGTTTGGGCAATGAGCAGTTCTTC.

This clone came up a few times. The V gene is TRBV18, the J gene TRBJ1-1; 7 bases are a match to TRBD1. This CDR3 is 16 amino acids long. Looked up from germline, CDR1 is KGHSH and CDR2 is LQKENI. Unmatched junction bases numbered 8, after V lost 4 bases and J lost 0 bases. The CDR3 sequence is CASSLTRQGMNTEAFF. CDR3 DNA sequence: TGTGCCAGCTCACTCACCCGACAGGGAATGAACACTGAAGCTTTCTTT.

This clone was counted between two and nine times. The chain couples TRBV6-1 to TRBJ1-1; 9 nucleotides match TRBD1. Unmatched junction bases numbered 8, after V lost 3 bases and J lost 6 bases. CDR1 is MNHNS and CDR2 is SASEGT in the germline V gene. The CDR3 is made up of 15 amino acids. In nucleotides, the CDR3 is TGTGCCAGCAGTGAGAAACAGGGGGCCATAGCTGAAGCTTTCTTT. Translation gives CASSEKQGAIAEAFF.

The rearrangement uses TRBV7-2 and TRBJ2-3; D unclear. This CDR3 spans 13 amino acids. V lost 5 bases to trimming and J lost 7 bases, with 13 bases between them. CDR1 SGHTA and CDR2 FQGNSA come from the germline V gene. CDR3 region: CASSARLRNTQYF. The CDR3 DNA is TGTGCCAGCAGCGCCCGACTGCGAAATACGCAGTATTTT.

The chain is built from TRBV5-1 and TRBJ1-3; D possibly corresponds to TRBD1 (5 bases). This CDR3 has 18 residues. Trimming left V 0 bases short and J 0 bases short, with 16 bases between. Germline lookup yields CDR1 SGHRS and CDR2 YFSETQ. CDR3 sequence: CASSLGQIYTSSGNTIYF. In DNA, the CDR3 is TGCGCCAGCAGCTTGGGACAGATCTATACAAGCTCTGGAAACACCATATATTTT. Combining the CDR3 with reference TRBV5-1 and TRBJ1-3 gives the whole variable domain KAGVTQTPRYLIKTRGQQVTLSCSPISGHRSVSWYQQTPGQGLQFLFEYFSETQRNKGNFPGRFSGRQFSNSRSEMNVSTLELGDSALYLCASSLGQIYTSSGNTIYFGEGSWLTVV.

The genes are TRBV11-3 and TRBJ2-1; 7 bases map to TRBD2. In germline, CDR1 is SGHNT, CDR2 YENEEA. The V segment lost 7 bases and the J segment 1 base; nucleotides outside the gene matches: 7. The CDR3 has 15 residues. The CDR3 DNA reads TGTGCCAGCAACCCGGGAGGTCTATCCTACAATGAGCAGTTCTTC. Its protein product is CASNPGGLSYNEQFF.

The chain couples TRBV7-2 to TRBJ1-5; no definite D call. CDR3 length: 15 amino acids. Germline-derived CDR1 and CDR2 are SGHTA and FQGNSA. V dropped 2 bases and J dropped 0 bases, with 8 bases sitting between them. The CDR3 is CASSLYRNSNQPQHF. CDR3 sequence (DNA): TGTGCCAGCAGCTTATACAGAAATAGCAATCAGCCCCAGCATTTT.

Only a few counts were recorded for this clone. The chain employs TRBV15 and TRBJ1-1; no clear D gene. The CDR3 runs 12 residues. Trimming removed 3 bases at V and 6 bases at J, with 8 bases between. Germline V gene data show CDR1 as LNHNV and CDR2 as YYDKDF (reference sequence). CDR3 coding DNA: TGTGCCACCAGCAGGGTACTGGCTGAAGCTTTCTTT. Its translation: CATSRVLAEAFF.

The CDR3 spells CASLTASSNEKLFF. In nucleotides, the CDR3 is TGTGCCAGCCTCACAGCATCCTCAAATGAAAAACTGTTTTTT. The chain employs TRBV28 and TRBJ1-4, with D unclear. The V gene's germline CDR1 is MDHEN and CDR2 SYDVKM. The CDR3 is 14 residues long. V lost 8 bases, J lost 5 bases, and 15 bases lay in between.

The chain employs TRBV28 and TRBJ1-5, with D perhaps matching TRBD1 (6 bases). Deletions cut 3 bases from V and 7 bases from J, with 10 bases between. The CDR3 loop spans 13 amino acids. CDR1 and CDR2 (germline): MDHEN, SYDVKM. This CDR3 reads CASSFPGDQPQHF. The CDR3 nucleotides are TGTGCCAGCAGTTTTCCAGGGGACCAGCCCCAGCATTTT.

The J gene is TRBJ1-4, the V gene TRBV6-6; 8 bases line up with TRBD1. The CDR3 has 15 amino acids. J lost 7 bases, V lost 2 bases, and 6 bases had no gene match. Germline V gene sequence: CDR1 MNHNY, CDR2 SVGAGI (reference sequence). The CDR3 is CASSYKPTGGEKLFF. CDR3 bases: TGTGCCAGCAGTTACAAACCCACAGGGGGTGAAAAACTGTTTTTT.

V gene TRBV29-1 combines with J gene TRBJ2-7; TRBD2 matches at 8 bases. The J segment lost 3 bases and the V segment lost 4 bases, leaving 8 bases of the junction unmatched. From germline, CDR1 is SQVTM and CDR2 ANQGSEA. CDR3 length: 14 amino acids. The CDR3 nucleotides read TGCAGCGTTGGGGGATTAGCGGGGTACTACGAGCAGTACTTC. Amino acids: CSVGGLAGYYEQYF.

The chain carries TRBV7-9 and TRBJ2-1, with 9 bases lining up with TRBD1. With 3 bases clipped from V and 6 bases from J, the junction kept 9 bases outside the gene matches. Germline V gene sequence: CDR1 SEHNR, CDR2 FQNEAQ (reference sequence). The CDR3 runs 16 residues. The CDR3 region has the DNA TGTGCCAGCAGCTTGTTAGGGGACAGGGTAAGCAATGAGCAGTTCTTC. Translated, it gives CASSLLGDRVSNEQFF.

V usage is TRBV7-6 and J usage is TRBJ1-3; 7 positions match TRBD1. V trimming: 1 base; J trimming: 4 bases; junction bases outside the gene matches: 1. Germline V gives CDR1 SGHVS, CDR2 FNYEAQ. The CDR3 covers 14 residues. CDR3 coding DNA: TGTGCCAGCAGCTTAGAAGGGGGCGGAAACACCATATATTTT. It is translated as CASSLEGGGNTIYF.

The V gene is TRBV6-1, the J gene TRBJ2-5, with D possibly TRBD2 on 6 matching bases. The CDR3 is made up of 15 amino acids. CDR1 and CDR2 from the germline V gene are MNHNS and SASEGT. Trimming pared 5 bases from V and 5 bases from J, leaving 18 bases between. CDR3 amino acids: CASSRRGGDWETQYF. The CDR3 DNA is TGTGCCAGCAGTCGGCGGGGCGGGGATTGGGAGACCCAGTACTTC.

The chain couples TRBV2 to TRBJ1-5; weak D call: TRBD1 (5 bases). V was pared by 3 bases and J by 6 bases, with 12 bases between. Germline CDR1 and CDR2: SNHLY and FYNNEI. The CDR3 is 14 amino acids. The CDR3: CASSEESGGQPQHF. In DNA form, the CDR3 reads TGTGCCAGCAGTGAGGAATCCGGGGGTCAGCCCCAGCATTTT.